These T cell receptor beta chains were read from a single sample in a study of T cell repertoires in cytomegalovirus infection. TCRdb reanalysed the reads using MiXCR and keeps one entry per CDR3 protein. The sample lists fewer than 550,000 distinct CDR3 sequences, over 9% occurring once. Source material: PBMCs. The receptors were gathered from a human donor in good health (CMV status not recorded). Some clones in this sample may be carry-over from other donors' samples. The CDR3 runs from the conserved cysteine through the conserved F or W.

CDR3 protein: CASSYGRETYEQYF; J gene: TRBJ2-7; V gene: TRBV6-5
CDR3 protein: CASSLPPAEAFF; J gene: TRBJ1-1; V gene: TRBV7-2
CDR3 protein: CASSFRTGGLYGYTF; J gene: TRBJ1-2; V gene: TRBV28
CDR3 protein: CASSSTSGRAHNEQFF; J gene: TRBJ2-1; V gene: TRBV19
CDR3 protein: CASSYGRLAATEQYF; J gene: TRBJ2-7; V gene: TRBV6-6
CDR3 protein: CSATGGGGNSPLHF; J gene: TRBJ1-6; V gene: TRBV20-1
CDR3 protein: CASSASSSGANVLTF; J gene: TRBJ2-6; V gene: TRBV28
CDR3 protein: CSVGIADNQPQHF; J gene: TRBJ1-5; V gene: TRBV29-1
CDR3 protein: CATSDSGTWEQYF; J gene: TRBJ2-7; V gene: TRBV24-1
CDR3 protein: CAISESRGMSLNEQFF; J gene: TRBJ2-1; V gene: TRBV10-3
CDR3 protein: CATSRVTSSYEQYF; J gene: TRBJ2-7; V gene: TRBV15
CDR3 protein: CASSFGPILAGGYNEQFF; J gene: TRBJ2-1; V gene: TRBV12-3/TRBV12-4
CDR3 protein: CASSFRTGGRGYTF; J gene: TRBJ1-2; V gene: TRBV3-1
CDR3 protein: CATSRGTSGRFTGELFF; J gene: TRBJ2-2; V gene: TRBV15
CDR3 protein: CASSEEGVTYNEQFF; J gene: TRBJ2-1; V gene: TRBV2
CDR3 protein: CATSRGTEAFF; J gene: TRBJ1-1; V gene: TRBV24-1
CDR3 protein: CSARIGRGRGYTF; J gene: TRBJ1-2; V gene: TRBV20-1
CDR3 protein: CASSLTSGRALYEQYF; J gene: TRBJ2-7; V gene: TRBV7-8
CDR3 protein: CAISPTGFSNQPQHF; J gene: TRBJ1-5; V gene: TRBV10-3
CDR3 protein: CATGGDNNQPQHF; J gene: TRBJ1-5; V gene: TRBV24-1
CDR3 protein: CASSGRDRERTEAFF; J gene: TRBJ1-1; V gene: TRBV2
CDR3 protein: CASSPPLGREERNTIYF; J gene: TRBJ1-3; V gene: TRBV12-3/TRBV12-4
CDR3 protein: CASSDTGTGANVLTF; J gene: TRBJ2-6; V gene: TRBV9
CDR3 protein: CASSPLSGRLGQPLHF; J gene: TRBJ1-6; V gene: TRBV11-2
CDR3 protein: CASSLSASGTLSSYEQYF; J gene: TRBJ2-7; V gene: TRBV5-1
CDR3 protein: CASSEWSGYTF; J gene: TRBJ1-2; V gene: TRBV25-1
CDR3 protein: CATSGGGETDTQYF; J gene: TRBJ2-3; V gene: TRBV12-3/TRBV12-4
CDR3 protein: CAISDSYANTGELFF; J gene: TRBJ2-2; V gene: TRBV10-3
CDR3 protein: CASSSRAFRDNEQFF; J gene: TRBJ2-1; V gene: TRBV7-8
CDR3 protein: CASSQDWGPYDEAFF; J gene: TRBJ1-1; V gene: TRBV3-1
CDR3 protein: CASSQDGLAGGPTDTQYF; J gene: TRBJ2-3; V gene: TRBV4-2
CDR3 protein: CASSLLLTDTQYF; J gene: TRBJ2-3; V gene: TRBV28
CDR3 protein: CASSEGRGANQPQHF; J gene: TRBJ1-5; V gene: TRBV25-1
CDR3 protein: CAWSPPGLAGVGGIQYF; J gene: TRBJ2-4; V gene: TRBV30
CDR3 protein: CASSRSGAAYEQYF; J gene: TRBJ2-7; V gene: TRBV7-9
CDR3 protein: CASSLRTSGSYEQFF; J gene: TRBJ2-1; V gene: TRBV7-6
CDR3 protein: CASSRRGPYNEQFF; J gene: TRBJ2-1; V gene: TRBV4-1
CDR3 protein: CASSSPGDGISGYTF; J gene: TRBJ1-2; V gene: TRBV12-3/TRBV12-4
CDR3 protein: CASSRTSGIPGQGEQFF; J gene: TRBJ2-1; V gene: TRBV4-1
CDR3 protein: CASSLDGRYEQYF; J gene: TRBJ2-7; V gene: TRBV28
CDR3 protein: CAISNIRTGEEETQYF; J gene: TRBJ2-5; V gene: TRBV10-3
CDR3 protein: CASSAQQSGGAKNIQYF; J gene: TRBJ2-4; V gene: TRBV5-1
CDR3 protein: CASSKGHMDSGNTIYF; J gene: TRBJ1-3; V gene: TRBV7-8
CDR3 protein: CAIRMTGEETQYF; J gene: TRBJ2-5; V gene: TRBV10-3
CDR3 protein: CASSIQGEYQETQYF; J gene: TRBJ2-5; V gene: TRBV19
CDR3 protein: CSAPGTGDTGELFF; J gene: TRBJ2-2; V gene: TRBV20-1
CDR3 protein: CASSQGTVETQYF; J gene: TRBJ2-5; V gene: TRBV4-2
CDR3 protein: CASSQGSFGANVLTF; J gene: TRBJ2-6; V gene: TRBV3-1
CDR3 protein: CASSLNVLAGGISYNEQFF; J gene: TRBJ2-1; V gene: TRBV11-2
CDR3 protein: CASSLPGTRGNEQFF; J gene: TRBJ2-1; V gene: TRBV28
CDR3 protein: CASSDRGNTGELFF; J gene: TRBJ2-2; V gene: TRBV6-6
CDR3 protein: CATSDSTPGTGVSSYEQYF; J gene: TRBJ2-7; V gene: TRBV24-1
CDR3 protein: CATSWGTTDTQYF; J gene: TRBJ2-3; V gene: TRBV24-1
CDR3 protein: CASSLGTSGTLGETQYF; J gene: TRBJ2-5; V gene: TRBV7-8
CDR3 protein: CASGQEDTGELFF; J gene: TRBJ2-2; V gene: TRBV5-6
CDR3 protein: CASSHSGSRNEQFF; J gene: TRBJ2-1; V gene: TRBV6-1
CDR3 protein: CASSAYRDSDEGYTF; J gene: TRBJ1-2; V gene: TRBV2
CDR3 protein: CASSQSDYNEQFF; J gene: TRBJ2-1; V gene: TRBV3-1